This T cell receptor beta chain was captured by sequencing in a study of Graves' ophthalmopathy and Graves' hyperthyroidism. RNA transcripts were the source from which TCR beta CDR3 regions were amplified. HTBI primers served in a first-round RT-PCR, which a second-round multiplex PCR followed. From the multiplex PCR reads, TCRdb called clonotypes with MiXCR, one entry per CDR3 protein. The sample shows 400,000 or so distinct CDR3 sequences, approximately 15% of them seen only once. Germline assignment: CDR1 LNHNV and CDR2 YYDKDF (reference sequence). The CDR3 is 14 residues long. V gave up 9 bases and J gave up 0 bases, with 14 bases separating them. This clonotype was observed at least ten times.

The chain links TRBV15 to TRBJ1-1; TRBD1 might be the D (5 bases). Sequencing was done on a sample of peripheral blood. The TCR sequence derives from a woman under 30 with stable Graves' hyperthyroidism. The CDR3 coding sequence is TGTGCCACACGGGACGGTACCTTGAACACTGAAGCTTTCTTT. Its translation: CATRDGTLNTEAFF.